The entry that follows covers one TCR beta chain sequence. What it binds is not known. This CDR3 contains 13 residues. Per the germline V gene, CDR1 is MGHDK and CDR2 is SYGVNS. The V gene end was trimmed by 4 bases and the J gene end by 9 bases; junction bases not matched to a gene: 8. The record originates from a study of cytomegalovirus exposure and HLA in healthy donors. In the study overall: Earlier findings included some 100 million unique TCR beta sequences obtained from some 180 million T cells.

General observations from the study: In a later analysis, parvovirus B19, influenza, CMV and Epstein-Barr virus appeared linked to several top co-occurrence clusters. Analyses of presence/absence relied on an assumption of roughly uniform sequencing depth across donors. Association with HLA alleles at 0.05 false discovery rate was found for 17,000 or so TCR beta sequences in a later analysis.

With 60 Vbeta and 13 Jbeta primers, the PCR was carried out. Profiling relied on immunoSEQ multiplex PCR, and the TCRdb table lists in-frame clones only, not all of them. The listing contains 50,000 or so clones. The sample taken for sequencing was PBMCs. The J gene is TRBJ1-1, the V gene TRBV25-1; TRBD1 aligns across 7 bases. This TCR was sampled from a man aged 50 or older in good health and CMV-seropositive. CDR3 DNA: TGTGCCAGCAGTGGATCGGCAGGGGGAAAAGCTTTCTTT. Encoded protein: CASSGSAGGKAFF.